This T cell receptor (beta chain) emerged from a study of blood T cells in healthy people across ages (dated by TCRdb to about 2015). About the study as a whole: In model experiments, roughly one uniquely barcoded TCR beta cDNA molecule per two T cells was captured by template switching. To track age-related changes in TCR beta repertoire diversity, the study relied on deep sequencing normalized with unique cDNA molecular identifiers. Using the same blood draw, the study looked at two additional independent replicas of 1 million unique cDNA reads for two donors, one aged 18 to 30 and the other aged 80 or older. To avoid experimental bias, donors of different ages were spread randomly across the sequencing lanes. The donors were divided into four age groups: young (average roughly 17 years), middle-aged (approximately 39), aged (around 59) and long-lived (roughly 82). What the research found in general, with its limitations: Total diversity estimates from one million sequenced T cells were considered lower bounds and underestimates. Bulk unsorted PBMC profiling prevented conclusive comparison of naive and antigen-experienced compartments. The percentage of naive T cells measured by flow cytometry correlated strongly with observed TCR beta diversity. As age increased, observed TCR beta diversity per million T cells dropped in a roughly linear way, and a significant reduction was already evident by age about 36. Compared with the aged group, more naive CD4+ T cells, fewer expanded clones and increased TCR diversity were shown by the long-lived group, suggesting age selection. Because the CMV infection status of the donors was unknown, age-related changes in expanded clonotypes may potentially have been confounded.

With respect to this clonotype: The specificity of this receptor is unknown. Base quality data are lacking; no much larger clone is found one base away.

CDR1 and CDR2, looked up from the germline V gene, are ENHRY and SYGVKD. The CDR3 has 15 amino acids, counting the end cysteine and phenylalanine. Of the read, only the CDR3 DNA is kept; its 45 bases are in frame from base 1. Trimming at the junction amounts to 3 bases on V and 0 bases on J, and the germline ends lie 12 bases apart. The library was produced with 5' RACE. Sequenced using an Illumina HiSeq 2500. A second PCR of about 7 to 12 cycles was performed with a sample-barcoded 5' primer and a J-beta primer mix. A template-switch 5' adaptor carrying 12 random nucleotides introduced a unique molecular identifier onto each TCR beta cDNA molecule. At least 2.5 million CDR3-containing paired-end reads were obtained from each sample. First-strand cDNA was synthesized from all RNA with the Mint cDNA synthesis kit, primed by a TRBC-specific oligonucleotide. All cDNA was treated with uracil-DNA glycosylase and then went through a first 18-cycle PCR with the universal primers M1SS and BC2_uni_R. Per the original workflow: For normalization, 1 million high-quality reads were randomly selected from each sample, with every read carrying a distinct molecular identifier. Instead of being binned into consensus sequences, reads that shared molecular identifiers were thrown out. MiTCR, with a Q25 quality threshold and the strictest error-elimination algorithm, was used for CDR3 identification, clonotype clustering and error correction. A nonparametric unseen species model with Euler transformation was used to estimate lower-bound total TCR beta diversity. Clones were called with MiXCR by TCRdb after fastp trimmed the public reads at Q25, and only in-frame beta chains were retained. CDR3 protein sequences are deduplicated, and each keeps its most common genes and DNA. The V and J calls come from TCRdb's annotation, not from the publication. This sample lists hundreds of thousands of distinct CDR3 sequences; around 48% were detected once. Just under 25% of the sample goes to the ten largest clones.

Donors were 30 to 45 systemically healthy Caucasian individuals from Russia aged roughly 6 to 90 years. Roughly 10 milliliters of peripheral blood were drawn from each donor into EDTA-treated Vacutainer tubes. Ficoll-Paque density-gradient centrifugation was used to isolate PBMCs, with at least 6.5 million per sample. Total RNA, at least 6 micrograms per sample, was extracted from PBMCs with Trizol reagent. The percentages of naive CD45RAhigh/CD27high T cells were determined by flow cytometry on a PBMC aliquot from every donor. Sequencing was performed on blood. In this chain, TRBV10-3 is recombined with TRBJ2-7, with no confidently assigned D gene. The TCR originated in a man older than 75 in good health. The CDR3 region has the sequence CAISDTRTLSYEQYF. The nucleotide sequence is TGTGCCATCAGTGACACCCGCACCCTCTCCTACGAGCAGTACTTC.